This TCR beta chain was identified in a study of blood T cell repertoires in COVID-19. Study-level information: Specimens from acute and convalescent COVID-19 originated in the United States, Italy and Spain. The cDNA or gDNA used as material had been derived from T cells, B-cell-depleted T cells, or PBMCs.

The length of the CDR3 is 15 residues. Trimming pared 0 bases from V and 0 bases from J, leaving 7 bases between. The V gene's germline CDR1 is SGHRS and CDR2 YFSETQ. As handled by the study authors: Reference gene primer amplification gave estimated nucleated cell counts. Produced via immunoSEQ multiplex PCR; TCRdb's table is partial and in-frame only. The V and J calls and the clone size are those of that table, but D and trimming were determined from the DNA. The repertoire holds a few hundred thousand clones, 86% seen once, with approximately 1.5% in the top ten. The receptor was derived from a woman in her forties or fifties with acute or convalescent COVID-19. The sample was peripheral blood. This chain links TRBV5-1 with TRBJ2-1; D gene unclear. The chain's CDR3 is CASSLALSSYNEQFF. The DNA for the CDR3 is TGCGCCAGCAGCTTGGCGCTCAGCTCCTACAATGAGCAGTTCTTC.